These T cell receptor beta chains were read from a single sample in a study of blood T cell repertoires in COVID-19. Sequencing was performed with immunoSEQ multiplex PCR; in TCRdb, only in-frame clones are kept and a portion is missing. This table holds around 64,000 clones, 80% to 90% found once. Sequenced sample: peripheral blood. All receptors derive from a man in his fifties with active COVID-19. Each CDR3 is given with its conserved first and last residue.

V gene | CDR3 protein
TRBV7-2 | CASSLELAVYNEQFF
TRBV4-1 | CASSQGGDGYYEQYF
TRBV6-1 | CASSEALAGSTSEAFF
TRBV15 | CATSRETGGAYYGYTF
TRBV29-1 | CSVAEGVADTQYF
TRBV28 | CASSPPTSGYQYF
TRBV10-2 | CASSLQYNEQFF
TRBV7-9 | CASSLGGVRDTQYF
TRBV28 | CATTYRGTKNIQYF
TRBV7-2 | CASSPAGLLYEQYF
TRBV27 | CASSFLGGRSNEQFF
TRBV29-1 | CSVEKGRIYGYTF
TRBV27 | CASSLKSSGHKTNYGYTF
TRBV7-8 | CASTGQTYEQYF
TRBV12-5 | CASGLAEKETQYF
TRBV7-2 | CASSLAGGGQPQHF
TRBV5-6 | CASSLQSTDTQYF
TRBV7-2 | CASSLGGFYNEQFF
TRBV10-3 | CAIRDTQNTEAFF
TRBV4-3 | CASSQDRQGSGNEQFF
TRBV30 | CASQQGFNTEAFF
TRBV28 | CASSFPQGGSPLHF
TRBV18 | CASSPGGGADTQYF
TRBV7-2 | CASSLGTGRTEAFF
TRBV4-3 | CASSQGTFQNTEAFF
TRBV11-2 | CASSTGTGRVEQYF
TRBV10-3 | CAISEDSLRGYTF
TRBV7-8 | CASSLRREVNGYTF
TRBV11-1 | CASSLWTGSLQETQYF
TRBV11-2 | CASSLEGLAGTDTQYF
TRBV24-1 | CATSDYQGRRYTF
TRBV28 | CASSLSGDRGNTEAFF
TRBV16 | CASSLASPRGSAEAFF
TRBV27 | CASSLEAGGEQFF
TRBV9 | CASSVAPAGVGEQYF
TRBV27 | CASRGAGGIAEAFF
TRBV27 | CASSGRGRGNTEAFF
TRBV20-1 | CSATQGGTQYF
TRBV29-1 | CSVETAIYNEQFF
TRBV5-4 | CASSGGGRSETQYF
TRBV29-1 | CSVQGASGFETQYF
TRBV9 | CASSENRGYTGELFF
TRBV19 | CASQGRAEYSPLHF
TRBV19 | CASSLDGTGIQYF
TRBV28 | CASRGLAGEHDTQYF
TRBV9 | CASSLGTALGETQYF
TRBV6-6 | CASRDTVRGYTF
TRBV7-6 | CASSPRGASGSSSYNEQFF
TRBV10-3 | CAISDRGLSTDTQYF
TRBV29-1 | CSVNVYGETQYF
TRBV6-2/TRBV6-3 | CASSYPPGLRSFF
TRBV6-2/TRBV6-3 | CASSYSTRQPQHF
TRBV6-2/TRBV6-3 | CASSYSNYLSYNEQFF